This TCR beta chain stems from a study of T cells in localized non-small cell lung cancer. Repertoires were generated with immunoSEQ multiplex PCR, while TCRdb's copy carries only in-frame clones and drops some. The sample yields tens of thousands of clones, roughly 88% seen once. Germline V gene lookup returns CDR1 LNHNV and CDR2 YYDKDF (reference sequence). Trimming took 3 bases from V and 2 from J, leaving 19 bases between them. The length of the CDR3 is 17 residues. Study-level points and caveats: Blood T cell density predicted longer survival; adjacent-lung clonality, shorter. Uninvolved adjacent lung showed higher T cell clonality than tumor.

On this clone: What it binds is not known.

The V gene is TRBV15, the J gene TRBJ1-1; a weak D match, TRBD1 (5 bases). The sequencing used peripheral blood mononuclear cells, collected before any cancer treatment. The TCR was taken from a male donor at least 60 years old with stage II lung adenocarcinoma. The CDR3 loop is CATSRPGTFGVNTEAFF. The CDR3 DNA sequence: TGTGCCACCAGCAGGCCGGGGACTTTCGGCGTAAACACTGAAGCTTTCTTT.